These 15 T cell receptor beta chains were all obtained from the same sample, sequenced in a study of vaccination and CD4 T cells after COVID-19. Sequenced with the Oncomine TCR Beta short-read assay was DNA taken from cultured CD4+ T cells. TCRdb fed the PCR reads into MiXCR, producing one record per CDR3 protein. The sample shows about 4,100 distinct CDR3 sequences, around 20% of them seen only once. No antigens are known for them. The treatment: roughly 11-day PBMC culture with coronavirus spike peptide pools or control peptides (ViraFEST assay). Sequenced sample: CD4+ T cells from blood, cultured in vitro. These receptors came from a human donor who had recovered from COVID-19.

The rearrangement links TRBV7-9 to TRBJ2-3, with a tentative D call TRBD1 (6 bases). Trimming pared 4 bases from V and 5 bases from J, leaving 13 bases between. CDR3 length: 14 residues. The germline CDR1 and CDR2 sequences are SEHNR and FQNEAQ (reference sequence). The CDR3 loop is CASSYTGSVDTQYF. DNA of the CDR3: TGTGCCAGCAGCTATACAGGGTCTGTAGATACGCAGTATTTT.

This clonotype has just a few counts. The V gene is TRBV3-1, the J gene TRBJ2-7; D might be TRBD1 (6 bases). CDR1 LGHDT and CDR2 YNNKEL come from the germline V gene (reference sequence). V was trimmed by 4 bases and J by 3 bases, leaving 13 bases between them. This CDR3 is built from 14 residues. Written as DNA, the CDR3 is TGTGCCAGCAGCCGACAACAGGGAAACTACGAGCAGTACTTC. This translates into CASSRQQGNYEQYF.

This clonotype showed up just a few times. The V and J genes are TRBV5-5 and TRBJ2-7; unclear D gene. Trimming removed 7 bases from V and 1 base from J, with 6 bases in between. Germline values: CDR1 SGHKS, CDR2 YYEKEE (reference sequence). This CDR3 has 11 residues. This CDR3 reads CASAGSYEQYF. CDR3 nucleotides: TGTGCCAGCGCTGGGTCCTACGAGCAGTACTTC.

This rearrangement joins TRBV7-6 to TRBJ2-1, with 10 bases fitting TRBD2. Germline V gene data show CDR1 as SGHVS and CDR2 as FNYEAQ. This CDR3 contains 17 residues. V shed 5 bases, J shed 12 bases, and the junction held 19 bases outside the gene matches. The CDR3: CASSQVAGGTLNLGQFF. The DNA for the CDR3 is TGTGCCAGCAGCCAGGTAGCGGGGGGCACCCTTAACCTCGGGCAGTTCTTC.

The V and J genes are TRBV25-1 and TRBJ1-3; D is uncertain. Trimming shortened V by 4 bases and J by 0 bases, and 4 bases separated the two germline ends. This CDR3 is built from 13 residues. Germline V gene lookup returns CDR1 MGHDK and CDR2 SYGVNS. This CDR3 is CASSGNSGNTIYF. The CDR3, as DNA: TGTGCCAGCAGTGGGAACTCTGGAAACACCATATATTTT.

This clonotype was found a few times. The rearrangement uses TRBV20-1 and TRBJ1-2, with TRBD1 matching over 8 bases. The germline V gene has CDR1 DFQATT and CDR2 SNEGSKA (reference sequence). V lost 6 bases to trimming and J lost 3 bases; unmatched junction nucleotides: 3. This CDR3 region has 12 residues. This CDR3 is CSALGQDYGYTF. CDR3 in DNA: TGCAGTGCCTTGGGACAGGACTATGGCTACACCTTC.

V is TRBV30 and J is TRBJ2-1; D uncertain. The CDR3 is 11 amino acids. Looked up from germline, CDR1 is GTSNPN and CDR2 is SVGIG (reference sequence). Trimming pared 3 bases from V and 4 bases from J, leaving 4 bases between. CDR3 in amino acids: CAWRGYNEQFF. In DNA, the CDR3 is TGTGCCTGGAGGGGATACAATGAGCAGTTCTTC.

This clonotype came up once. The rearrangement uses TRBV27 and TRBJ2-7, with D perhaps matching TRBD2 (7 bases). The V gene lost 6 bases and the J gene lost 6 bases, with 9 bases spanning the gap. Germline V gene data show CDR1 as MNHEY and CDR2 as SMNVEV (reference sequence). CDR3 size: 11 residues. CDR3 protein: CASRRGGEQYF. The DNA of the CDR3 is TGTGCCAGCAGGAGGGGGGGCGAGCAGTACTTC.

In this sample, this clonotype is medium-sized. The chain employs TRBV27 and TRBJ2-7; no reliable D call. The V gene lost 4 bases and the J gene lost 0 bases, with 13 bases spanning the gap. The germline V gene encodes CDR1 MNHEY and CDR2 SMNVEV (reference sequence). CDR3 length: 15 amino acids. The CDR3 protein is CASSSLGSTSYEQYF. CDR3 bases: TGTGCCAGCAGTTCGTTGGGCTCCACCTCCTACGAGCAGTACTTC.

This clonotype has more than one count but fewer than ten. The CDR3 reads CASSVGSLAGQPQHF. The DNA of the CDR3 is TGTGCCAGCAGCGTAGGGTCCCTGGCGGGTCAGCCCCAGCATTTT. The V gene is TRBV9, the J gene TRBJ1-5; D not resolved. Germline CDR1 reads SGDLS; CDR2 reads YYNGEE. The CDR3 spans 15 residues. The V end was cut by 0 bases, the J end by 6 bases, with 13 bases between.

This chain links TRBV9 with TRBJ2-7; no firm D call. CDR3 length: 15 amino acids. V lost 4 bases and J 0 bases, leaving 14 bases between the germline ends. Germline loops: CDR1 SGDLS, CDR2 YYNGEE. The CDR3 protein is CASSPREVDSYEQYF. CDR3 nucleotides: TGTGCCAGCAGCCCCCGAGAGGTCGACTCCTACGAGCAGTACTTC. The full variable domain, rest sourced from reference TRBV9 and TRBJ2-7, is DSGVTQTPKHLITATGQRVTLRCSPRSGDLSVYWYQQSLDQGLQFLIQYYNGEERAKGNILERFSAQQFPDLHSELNLSSLELGDSALYFCASSPREVDSYEQYFGPGTRLTVT.

The J gene is TRBJ2-3, the V gene TRBV20-1; D not certain. V was trimmed by 6 bases and J by 4 bases, leaving 11 bases between them. Germline CDR1 DFQATT, CDR2 SNEGSKA (reference sequence). The CDR3 is made up of 12 amino acids. The DNA for the CDR3 is TGCAGTGCAGGGTCGGGTGCAGATACGCAGTATTTT. Its translation is CSAGSGADTQYF.

This clonotype was counted between two and nine times. DNA of the CDR3: TGTGCCAGCAGCGGAGCGGGGGGGCTGGAGACCCAGTACTTC. Translation: CASSGAGGLETQYF. The chain combines TRBV7-4 with TRBJ2-5; 10 bases align to TRBD2. The CDR3 has 14 amino acids. From germline, CDR1 is SGHVT and CDR2 SQSDAQ. Trimming at V came to 5 bases and at J to 5 bases, leaving 5 bases not matched to a gene.

This clonotype has a handful of counts. This rearrangement joins TRBV6-1 to TRBJ2-7, with TRBD2 matching over 12 bases. CDR3 size: 13 residues. Germline CDR1 MNHNS, CDR2 SASEGT. The V segment lost 9 bases and the J segment 5 bases; nucleotides outside the gene matches: 5. The CDR3 sequence is CASLAGGHHEQYF. The CDR3 coding sequence is TGTGCCAGTCTAGCGGGGGGGCACCACGAGCAGTACTTC.

To note about this clonotype: A much larger clone differs by one base, so this may be a read error. CDR3 sequence (DNA): TGTGCCAGCAGTTTAGCGCTGGACAGGGACGATACGCGGTATTTT. Encoded protein: CASSLALDRDDTRYF. The chain joins TRBV12-3 or TRBV12-4 to TRBJ2-3, with TRBD1 matching 8 bases. The CDR3 runs to 15 residues.